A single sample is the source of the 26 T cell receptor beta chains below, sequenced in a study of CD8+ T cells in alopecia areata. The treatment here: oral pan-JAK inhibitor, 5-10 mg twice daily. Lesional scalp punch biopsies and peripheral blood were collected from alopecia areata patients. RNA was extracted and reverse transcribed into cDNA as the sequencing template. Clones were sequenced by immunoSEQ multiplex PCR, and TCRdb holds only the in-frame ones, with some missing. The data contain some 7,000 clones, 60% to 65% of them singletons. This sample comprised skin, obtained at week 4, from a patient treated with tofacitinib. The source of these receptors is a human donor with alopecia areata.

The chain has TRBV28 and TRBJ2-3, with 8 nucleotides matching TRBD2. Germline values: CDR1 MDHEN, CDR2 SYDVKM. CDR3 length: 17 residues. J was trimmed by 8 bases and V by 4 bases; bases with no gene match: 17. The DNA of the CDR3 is TGTGCCAGCAGTTACTCCCTGGGACTAGGAGGATTTAGTACGCAGTATTTT. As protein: CASSYSLGLGGFSTQYF.

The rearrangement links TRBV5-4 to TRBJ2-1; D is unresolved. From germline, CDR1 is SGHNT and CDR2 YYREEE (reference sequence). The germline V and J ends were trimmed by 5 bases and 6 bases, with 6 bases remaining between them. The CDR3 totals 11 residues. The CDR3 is CASSSANEQFF. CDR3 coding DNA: TGTGCCAGCAGTTCGGCCAATGAGCAGTTCTTC.

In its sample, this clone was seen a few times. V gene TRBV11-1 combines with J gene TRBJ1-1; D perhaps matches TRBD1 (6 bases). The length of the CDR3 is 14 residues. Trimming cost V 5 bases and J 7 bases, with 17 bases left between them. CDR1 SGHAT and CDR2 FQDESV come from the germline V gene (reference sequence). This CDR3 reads CASSLYDGGLEAFF. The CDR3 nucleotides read TGTGCCAGCAGCCTATACGATGGGGGGCTTGAAGCTTTCTTT.

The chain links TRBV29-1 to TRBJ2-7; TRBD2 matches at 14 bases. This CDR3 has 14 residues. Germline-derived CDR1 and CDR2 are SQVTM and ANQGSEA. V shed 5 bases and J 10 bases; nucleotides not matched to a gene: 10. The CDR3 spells CSVLSGTSGGSQYF. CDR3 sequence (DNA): TGCAGCGTTTTATCCGGGACTAGCGGGGGAAGTCAGTACTTC.

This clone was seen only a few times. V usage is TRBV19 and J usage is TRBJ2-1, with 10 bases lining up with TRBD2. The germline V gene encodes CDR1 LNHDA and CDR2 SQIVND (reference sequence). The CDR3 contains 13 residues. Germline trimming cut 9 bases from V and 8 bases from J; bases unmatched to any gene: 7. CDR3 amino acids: CASRTSGSDEQFF. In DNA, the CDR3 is TGTGCCAGCAGGACTAGCGGATCGGATGAGCAGTTCTTC.

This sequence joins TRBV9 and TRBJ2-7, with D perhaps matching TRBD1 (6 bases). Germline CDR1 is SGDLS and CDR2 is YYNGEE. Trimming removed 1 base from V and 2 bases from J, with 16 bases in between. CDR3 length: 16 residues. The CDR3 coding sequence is TGTGCCAGCAGCGTACTCTCGGACAGCATGACCTACGAGCAGTACTTC. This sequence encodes CASSVLSDSMTYEQYF.

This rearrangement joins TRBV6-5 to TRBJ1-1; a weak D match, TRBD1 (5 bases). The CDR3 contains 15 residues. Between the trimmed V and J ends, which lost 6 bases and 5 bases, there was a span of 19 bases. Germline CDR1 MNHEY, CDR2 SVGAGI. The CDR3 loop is CASSYGGRAVTEAFF. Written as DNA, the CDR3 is TGTGCCAGCAGCTACGGTGGCAGGGCTGTGACTGAAGCTTTCTTT.

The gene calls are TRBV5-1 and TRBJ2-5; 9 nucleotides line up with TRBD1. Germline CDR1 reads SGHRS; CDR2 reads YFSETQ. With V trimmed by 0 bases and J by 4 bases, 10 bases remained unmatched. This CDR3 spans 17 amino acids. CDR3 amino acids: CASSLGTGEGSRETQYF. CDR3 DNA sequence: TGCGCCAGCAGCTTGGGGACAGGGGAAGGGTCAAGAGAGACCCAGTACTTC.

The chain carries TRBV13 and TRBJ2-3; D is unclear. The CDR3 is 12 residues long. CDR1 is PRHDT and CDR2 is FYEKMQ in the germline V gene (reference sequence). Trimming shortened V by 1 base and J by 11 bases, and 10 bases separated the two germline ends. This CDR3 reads CASSLATLGQYF. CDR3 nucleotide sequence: TGTGCCAGCAGCTTAGCGACCTTGGGGCAGTATTTT.

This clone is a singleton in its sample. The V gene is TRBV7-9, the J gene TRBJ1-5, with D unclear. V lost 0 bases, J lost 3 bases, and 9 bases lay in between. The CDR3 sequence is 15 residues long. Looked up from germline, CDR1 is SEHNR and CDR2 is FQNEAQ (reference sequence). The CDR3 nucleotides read TGTGCCAGCAGCTTAGCAGGAGGGAACAATCAGCCCCAGCATTTT. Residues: CASSLAGGNNQPQHF.

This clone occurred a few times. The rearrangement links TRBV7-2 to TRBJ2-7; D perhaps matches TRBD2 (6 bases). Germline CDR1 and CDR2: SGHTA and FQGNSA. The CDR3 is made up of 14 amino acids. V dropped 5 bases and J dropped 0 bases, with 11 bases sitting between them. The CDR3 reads CASSRDSNSYEQYF. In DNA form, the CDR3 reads TGTGCCAGCAGCCGGGACTCAAACTCCTACGAGCAGTACTTC.

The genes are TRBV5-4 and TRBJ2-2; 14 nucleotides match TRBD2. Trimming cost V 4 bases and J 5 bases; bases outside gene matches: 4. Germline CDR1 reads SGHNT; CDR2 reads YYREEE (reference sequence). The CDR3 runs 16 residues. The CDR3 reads CASSPGLAGETGELFF. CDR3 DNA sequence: TGTGCCAGCAGCCCGGGACTAGCGGGAGAAACCGGGGAGCTGTTTTTT.

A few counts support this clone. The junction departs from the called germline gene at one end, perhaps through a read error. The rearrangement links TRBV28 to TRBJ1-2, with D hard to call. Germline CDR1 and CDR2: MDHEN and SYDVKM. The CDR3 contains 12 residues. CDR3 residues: CASRSEQPRLTF. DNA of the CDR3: TGTGCCAGCAGAAGTGAGCAGCCTCGTTTGACGTTC.

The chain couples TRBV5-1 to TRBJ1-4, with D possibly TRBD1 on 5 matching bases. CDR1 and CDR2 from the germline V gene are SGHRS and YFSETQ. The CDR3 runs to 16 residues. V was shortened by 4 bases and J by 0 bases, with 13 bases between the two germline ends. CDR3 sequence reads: CASSATDNATNEKLFF. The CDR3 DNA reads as TGCGCCAGCAGCGCCACGGACAATGCAACTAATGAAAAACTGTTTTTT.

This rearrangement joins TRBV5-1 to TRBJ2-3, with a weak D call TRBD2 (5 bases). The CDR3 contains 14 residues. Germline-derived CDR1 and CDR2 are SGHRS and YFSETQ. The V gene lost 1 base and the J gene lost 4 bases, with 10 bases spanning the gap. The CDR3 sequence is CASSLNGVPDTQYF. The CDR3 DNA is TGCGCCAGCAGCTTGAACGGGGTCCCAGATACGCAGTATTTT.

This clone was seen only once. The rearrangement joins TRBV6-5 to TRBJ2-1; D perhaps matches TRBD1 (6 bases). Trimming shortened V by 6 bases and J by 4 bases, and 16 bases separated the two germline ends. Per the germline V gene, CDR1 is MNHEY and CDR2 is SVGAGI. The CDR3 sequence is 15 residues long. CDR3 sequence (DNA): TGTGCCAGCAGACCAGGGGTCTGGGAGTACAATGAGCAGTTCTTC. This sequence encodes CASRPGVWEYNEQFF.

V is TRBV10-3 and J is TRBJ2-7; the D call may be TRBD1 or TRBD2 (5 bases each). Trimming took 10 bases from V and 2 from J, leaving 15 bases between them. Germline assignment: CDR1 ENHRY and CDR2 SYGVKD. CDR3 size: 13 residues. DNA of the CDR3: TGTGCCACCGAAAGTTGGGGGACCTACGAGCAGTACTTC. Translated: CATESWGTYEQYF.

The CDR3: CASSYGGGDSYEQYF. The CDR3 DNA sequence: TGTGCCAGCAGTTACGGCGGGGGGGACTCCTACGAGCAGTACTTC. V is TRBV2 and J is TRBJ2-7; TRBD2 agrees at 9 bases. The CDR3 runs to 15 residues. With 5 bases clipped from V and 0 bases from J, the junction kept 5 bases outside the gene matches. Germline CDR1 SNHLY, CDR2 FYNNEI.

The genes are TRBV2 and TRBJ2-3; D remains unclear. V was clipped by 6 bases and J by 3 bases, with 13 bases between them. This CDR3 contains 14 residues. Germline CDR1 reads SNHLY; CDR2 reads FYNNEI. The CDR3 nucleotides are TGTGCCAGCAGGGTGGGCTCGGAAACAGATACGCAGTATTTT. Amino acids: CASRVGSETDTQYF. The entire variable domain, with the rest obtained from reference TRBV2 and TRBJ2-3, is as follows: EPEVTQTPSHQVTQMGQEVILRCVPISNHLYFYWYRQILGQKVEFLVSFYNNEISEKSEIFDDQFSVERPDGSNFTLKIRSTKLEDSAMYFCASRVGSETDTQYFGPGTRLTVL.

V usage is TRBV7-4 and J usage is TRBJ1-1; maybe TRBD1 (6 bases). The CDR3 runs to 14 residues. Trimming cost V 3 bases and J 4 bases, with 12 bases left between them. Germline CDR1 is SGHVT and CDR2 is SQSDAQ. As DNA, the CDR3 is TGTGCCAGCAGCTTTCGGGGGCAAGGCACTGAAGCTTTCTTT. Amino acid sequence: CASSFRGQGTEAFF. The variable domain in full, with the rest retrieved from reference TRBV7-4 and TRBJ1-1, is GAGVSQSPRYKVAKRGRDVALRCDSISGHVTLYWYRQTLGQGSEVLTYSQSDAQRDKSGRPSGRFSAERPERSVSTLKIQRTEQGDSAVYLCASSFRGQGTEAFFGQGTRLTVV.

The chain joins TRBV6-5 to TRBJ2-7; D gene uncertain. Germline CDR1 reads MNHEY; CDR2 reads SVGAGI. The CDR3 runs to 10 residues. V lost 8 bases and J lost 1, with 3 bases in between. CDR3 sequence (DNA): TGTGCCAGCCTTTCCTACGAGCAGTACTTC. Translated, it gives CASLSYEQYF.

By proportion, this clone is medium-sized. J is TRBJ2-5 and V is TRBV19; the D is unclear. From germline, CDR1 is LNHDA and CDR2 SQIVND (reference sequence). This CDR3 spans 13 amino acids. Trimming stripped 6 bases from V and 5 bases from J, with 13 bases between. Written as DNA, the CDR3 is TGTGCCAGTAGCCCCAGGCTGGGGGAGACCCAGTACTTC. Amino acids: CASSPRLGETQYF.

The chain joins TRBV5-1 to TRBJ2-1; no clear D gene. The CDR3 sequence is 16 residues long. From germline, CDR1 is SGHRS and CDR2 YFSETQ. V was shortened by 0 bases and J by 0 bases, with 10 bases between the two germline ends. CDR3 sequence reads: CASSLEVSFSYNEQFF. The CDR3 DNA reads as TGCGCCAGCAGCTTGGAAGTTAGTTTCTCCTACAATGAGCAGTTCTTC.

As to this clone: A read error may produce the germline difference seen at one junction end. As DNA, the CDR3 is TGTACCTGGAGTGTAAGCCAGTCGGATTCACCCCTCCACTTT. Translating gives CTWSVSQSDSPLHF. The rearrangement joins TRBV30 to TRBJ1-6; D gene unclear. In germline, CDR1 is GTSNPN, CDR2 SVGIG (reference sequence). This CDR3 contains 14 residues.

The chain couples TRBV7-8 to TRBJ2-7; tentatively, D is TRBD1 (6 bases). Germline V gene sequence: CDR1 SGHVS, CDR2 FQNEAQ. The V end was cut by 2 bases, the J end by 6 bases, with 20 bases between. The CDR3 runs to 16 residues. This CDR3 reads CASSLIPPVVGGEQYF. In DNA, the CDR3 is TGTGCCAGCAGCTTAATCCCCCCGGTGGTAGGGGGCGAGCAGTACTTC.

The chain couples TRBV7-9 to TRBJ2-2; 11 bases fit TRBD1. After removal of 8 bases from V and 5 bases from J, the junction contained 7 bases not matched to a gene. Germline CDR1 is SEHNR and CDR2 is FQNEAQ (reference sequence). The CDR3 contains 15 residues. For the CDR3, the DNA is TGTGCCAGCTGGGACGGACAGGGGGCTACCGGGGAGCTGTTTTTT. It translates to CASWDGQGATGELFF.